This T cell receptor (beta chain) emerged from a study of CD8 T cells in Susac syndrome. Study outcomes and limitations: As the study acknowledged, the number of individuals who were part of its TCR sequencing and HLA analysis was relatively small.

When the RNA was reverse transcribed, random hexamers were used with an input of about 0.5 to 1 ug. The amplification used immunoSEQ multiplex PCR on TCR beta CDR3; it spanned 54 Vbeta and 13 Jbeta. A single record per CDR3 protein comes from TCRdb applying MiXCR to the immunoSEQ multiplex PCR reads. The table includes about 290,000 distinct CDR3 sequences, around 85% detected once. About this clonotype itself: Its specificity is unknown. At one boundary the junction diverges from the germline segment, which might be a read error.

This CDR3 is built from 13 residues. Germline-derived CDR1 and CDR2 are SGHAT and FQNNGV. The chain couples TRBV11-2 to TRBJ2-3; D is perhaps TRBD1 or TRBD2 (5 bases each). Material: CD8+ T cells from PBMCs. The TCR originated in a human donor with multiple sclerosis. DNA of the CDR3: TGTGCCAGCAGCTTAGTGAAGGGACCCCTACAGTTCTTT. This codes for CASSLVKGPLQFF.